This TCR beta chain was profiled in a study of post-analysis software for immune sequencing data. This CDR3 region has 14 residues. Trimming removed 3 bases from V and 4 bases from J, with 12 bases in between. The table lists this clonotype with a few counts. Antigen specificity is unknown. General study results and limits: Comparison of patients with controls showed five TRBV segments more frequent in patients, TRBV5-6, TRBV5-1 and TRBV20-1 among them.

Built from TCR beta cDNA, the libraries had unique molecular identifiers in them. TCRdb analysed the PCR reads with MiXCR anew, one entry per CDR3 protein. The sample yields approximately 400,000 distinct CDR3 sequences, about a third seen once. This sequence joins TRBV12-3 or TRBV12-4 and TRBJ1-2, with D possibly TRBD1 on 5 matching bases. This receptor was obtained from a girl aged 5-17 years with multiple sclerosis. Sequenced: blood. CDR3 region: CASSLRGESYGYTF. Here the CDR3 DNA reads TGTGCCAGCAGTTTGAGAGGGGAAAGCTATGGCTACACCTTC.